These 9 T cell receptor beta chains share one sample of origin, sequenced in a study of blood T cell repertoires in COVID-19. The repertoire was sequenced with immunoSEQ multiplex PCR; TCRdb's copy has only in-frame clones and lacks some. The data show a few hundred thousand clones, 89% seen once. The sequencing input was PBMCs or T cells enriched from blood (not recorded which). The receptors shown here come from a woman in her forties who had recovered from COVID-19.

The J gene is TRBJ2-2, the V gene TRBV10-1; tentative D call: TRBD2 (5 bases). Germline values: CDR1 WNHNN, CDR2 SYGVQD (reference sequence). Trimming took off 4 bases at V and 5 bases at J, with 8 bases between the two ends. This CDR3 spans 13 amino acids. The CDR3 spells CASSAWETGELFF. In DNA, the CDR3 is TGCGCCAGCAGTGCGTGGGAGACCGGGGAGCTGTTTTTT.

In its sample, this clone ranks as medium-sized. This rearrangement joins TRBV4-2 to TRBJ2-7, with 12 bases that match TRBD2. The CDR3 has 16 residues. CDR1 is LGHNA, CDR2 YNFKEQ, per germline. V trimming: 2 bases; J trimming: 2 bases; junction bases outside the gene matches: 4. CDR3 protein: CASSQTLAGGAYEQYF. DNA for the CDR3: TGTGCCAGCAGCCAAACCCTAGCGGGAGGGGCCTACGAGCAGTACTTC.

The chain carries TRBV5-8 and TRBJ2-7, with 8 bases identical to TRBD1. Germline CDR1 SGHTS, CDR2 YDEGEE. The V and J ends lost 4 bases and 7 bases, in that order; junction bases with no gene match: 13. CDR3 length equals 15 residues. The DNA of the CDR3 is TGTGCCAGCAGCCACGCTGGGACAGGAAACATAGAGCAGTACTTC. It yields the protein CASSHAGTGNIEQYF.

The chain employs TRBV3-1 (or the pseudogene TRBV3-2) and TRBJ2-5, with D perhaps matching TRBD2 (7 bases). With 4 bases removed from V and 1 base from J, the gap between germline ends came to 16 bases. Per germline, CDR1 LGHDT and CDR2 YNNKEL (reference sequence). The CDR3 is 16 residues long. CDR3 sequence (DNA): TGTGCCAGCAGCCTGGAGGGGGGGGCACTCCAAGAGACCCAGTACTTC. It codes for CASSLEGGALQETQYF.

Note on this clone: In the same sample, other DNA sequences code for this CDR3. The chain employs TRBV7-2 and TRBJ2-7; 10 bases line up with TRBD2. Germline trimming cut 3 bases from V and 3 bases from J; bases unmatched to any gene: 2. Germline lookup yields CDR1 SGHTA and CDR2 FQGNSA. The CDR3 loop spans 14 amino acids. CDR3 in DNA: TGTGCCAGCAGCTTGCGACTAGCGGGCTACGAGCAGTACTTC. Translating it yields CASSLRLAGYEQYF.

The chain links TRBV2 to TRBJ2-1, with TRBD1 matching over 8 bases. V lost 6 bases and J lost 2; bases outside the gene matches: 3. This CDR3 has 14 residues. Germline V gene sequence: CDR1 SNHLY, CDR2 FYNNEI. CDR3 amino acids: CASRPDRAYNEQFF. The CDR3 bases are TGTGCCAGCAGGCCGGACAGGGCCTACAATGAGCAGTTCTTC. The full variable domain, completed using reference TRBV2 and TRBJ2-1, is EPEVTQTPSHQVTQMGQEVILRCVPISNHLYFYWYRQILGQKVEFLVSFYNNEISEKSEIFDDQFSVERPDGSNFTLKIRSTKLEDSAMYFCASRPDRAYNEQFFGPGTRLTVL.

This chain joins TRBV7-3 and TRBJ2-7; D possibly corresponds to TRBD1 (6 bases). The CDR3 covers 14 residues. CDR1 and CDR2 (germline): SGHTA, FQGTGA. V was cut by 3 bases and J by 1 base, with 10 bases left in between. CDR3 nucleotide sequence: TGTGCCAGCAGCTTGCAAGGGGGATCCTACGAGCAGTACTTC. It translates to CASSLQGGSYEQYF.

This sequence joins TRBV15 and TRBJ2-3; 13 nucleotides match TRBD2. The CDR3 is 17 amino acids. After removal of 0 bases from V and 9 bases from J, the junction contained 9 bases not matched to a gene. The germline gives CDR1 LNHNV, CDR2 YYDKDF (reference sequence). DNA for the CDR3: TGTGCCACCAGCAGAGATGGAGGGTCGGGACTAGCGGGAACGCAGTATTTT. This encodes CATSRDGGSGLAGTQYF.

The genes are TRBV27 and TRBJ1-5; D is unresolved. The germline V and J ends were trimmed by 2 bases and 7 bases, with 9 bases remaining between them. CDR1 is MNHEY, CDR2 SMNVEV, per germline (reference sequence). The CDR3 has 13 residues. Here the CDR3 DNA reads TGTGCCAGCAGTTTAGTAGTTGAGCAGCCCCAGCATTTT. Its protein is CASSLVVEQPQHF.